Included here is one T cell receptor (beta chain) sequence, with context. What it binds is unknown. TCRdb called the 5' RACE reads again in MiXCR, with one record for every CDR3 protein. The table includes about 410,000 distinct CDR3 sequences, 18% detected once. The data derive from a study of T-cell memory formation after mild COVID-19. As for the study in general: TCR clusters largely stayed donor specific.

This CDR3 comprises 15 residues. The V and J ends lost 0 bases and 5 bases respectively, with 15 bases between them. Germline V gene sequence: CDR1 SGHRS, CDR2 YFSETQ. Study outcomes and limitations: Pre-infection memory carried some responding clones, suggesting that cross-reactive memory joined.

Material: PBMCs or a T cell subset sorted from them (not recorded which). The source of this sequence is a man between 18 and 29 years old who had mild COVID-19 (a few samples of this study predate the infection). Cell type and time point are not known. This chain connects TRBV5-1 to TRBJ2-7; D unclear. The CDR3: CASSLGATTDHEQYF. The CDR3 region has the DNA TGCGCCAGCAGCTTGGGGGCCACAACGGACCACGAGCAGTACTTC.